The next 22 T cell receptor beta chains were all read from a single sample in a study of Graves' ophthalmopathy and Graves' hyperthyroidism. Amplifying from RNA transcripts, the study obtained TCR beta CDR3 regions. Second-round multiplex PCR followed a first-round RT-PCR using HTBI primers. TCRdb re-analysed the multiplex PCR reads in MiXCR, keeping a single row per CDR3 protein. The sample holds hundreds of thousands of distinct CDR3 sequences; roughly two fifths are singletons and the top ten take 44%. The sample comprised peripheral blood. The source is an adult man with Graves' ophthalmopathy.

This clonotype occurred many times. The genes are TRBV2 and TRBJ1-1; no definite D call. Trimming took off 6 bases at V and 3 bases at J, with 8 bases between the two ends. The germline V gene has CDR1 SNHLY and CDR2 FYNNEI. The length of the CDR3 is 12 residues. The CDR3 loop is CASRAGYTEAFF. Here the CDR3 DNA reads TGTGCCAGCAGGGCGGGTTACACTGAAGCTTTCTTT.

This chain joins TRBV20-1 and TRBJ1-4; 9 bases fit TRBD1. Germline CDR1 and CDR2: DFQATT and SNEGSKA (reference sequence). The CDR3 is 14 amino acids. Unmatched junction bases numbered 12, after V lost 5 bases and J lost 11 bases. Written as DNA, the CDR3 is TGCAGTGCTGCCGGGACAGGGTATGCGAGGAAACTGTTTTTT. It encodes CSAAGTGYARKLFF.

About this clonotype itself: Compared with germline, one end of the junction differs, possibly owing to a read error. This chain links TRBV10-3 with TRBJ1-1; no clear D. CDR1 is ENHRY and CDR2 is SYGVKD in the germline V gene. The CDR3 loop spans 14 amino acids. Here the CDR3 reads CASSYDNRNTEAFF. The CDR3 nucleotides read TGTGCCAGCAGTTACGATAACAGGAACACTGAAGCTTTCTTT.

Note on this clonotype: A much larger clone differs from this one at a single base, so this may be a read error. This CDR3 reads CAGKLVGEKLFF. The CDR3 coding sequence is TGTGCCGGCAAATTAGTCGGAGAAAAACTGTTTTTT. V gene TRBV9 combines with J gene TRBJ1-4; D call uncertain. Germline CDR1 is SGDLS and CDR2 is YYNGEE. Trimming shortened V by 10 bases and J by 8 bases, and 15 bases separated the two germline ends. This CDR3 contains 12 residues.

The chain uses TRBV11-1 and TRBJ2-2, with TRBD1 as a possible D gene (6 bases). The germline V gene encodes CDR1 SGHAT and CDR2 FQDESV (reference sequence). The CDR3 is 21 amino acids. V was trimmed by 3 bases and J by 0 bases, leaving 26 bases between them. The CDR3 loop is CASSLPLPQGSRVANTGELFF. In DNA form, the CDR3 reads TGTGCCAGCAGCTTGCCCCTTCCACAGGGTTCCCGTGTCGCGAACACCGGGGAGCTGTTTTTT. Filled out from reference TRBV11-1 and TRBJ2-2, the complete variable domain reads EAEVAQSPRYKITEKSQAVAFWCDPISGHATLYWYRQILGQGPELLVQFQDESVVDDSQLPKDRFSAERLKGVDSTLKIQPAELGDSAMYLCASSLPLPQGSRVANTGELFFGEGSRLTVL.

The chain is built from TRBV24-1 and TRBJ1-3, with D unclear. CDR1 is KGHDR and CDR2 is SFDVKD in the germline V gene. The CDR3 is 14 residues long. V was cut by 7 bases and J by 5 bases, with 14 bases left in between. CDR3 in DNA: TGTGCCACCAGCGCGGGTACGGGCAGAAACACCATATATTTT. This sequence encodes CATSAGTGRNTIYF.

This clonotype was detected only a few times. The rearrangement uses TRBV7-2 and TRBJ1-1, with D possibly TRBD1 on 5 matching bases. Deletions cut 1 base from V and 5 bases from J, with 8 bases between. CDR3 length equals 13 residues. Per germline, CDR1 SGHTA and CDR2 FQGNSA. In DNA form, the CDR3 reads TGTGCCAGCAGCTTAGAGGCAGGGACTGAAGCTTTCTTT. Translation gives CASSLEAGTEAFF.

Concerning this clonotype itself: This is likely a read error, given that the CDR3 carries no conserved phenylalanine or tryptophan at its end. It is unclear where the CDR3 begins or ends on the DNA, so no DNA is shown, and the CDR3 is as TCRdb lists it. The gene calls are TRBV24-1 and TRBJ2-6. Germline lookup yields CDR1 KGHDR and CDR2 SFDVKD. The CDR3 adds up to 9 amino acids, both ends counted. The CDR3 protein is CATSDTGTS.

This clonotype was counted ten times or more. The gene calls are TRBV10-3 and TRBJ2-7, with 8 bases that match TRBD1. Germline values: CDR1 ENHRY, CDR2 SYGVKD. V was pared by 10 bases and J by 6 bases, with 8 bases of the junction left unmatched. The CDR3 runs 12 residues. CDR3 in DNA: TGTGCCAGCAGAATCGGGACAGGCGAGCAGTACTTC. This translates into CASRIGTGEQYF.

About this clonotype: This may be a read error: a much more frequent sequence differs by one nucleotide. The genes are TRBV25-1 and TRBJ2-5; TRBD1 matches at 7 bases. The DNA end lines up better with TRBJ2-7; the J call may be wrong. Germline V gene lookup returns CDR1 MGHDK and CDR2 SYGVNS. This CDR3 is 16 amino acids long. The CDR3 DNA is TGTGCCAGCAGGGTCCCTTCAGGGGGTGAAGGCTACGAGCAGTACTTC. Translated: CASRVPSGGEGYEQYF.

The chain carries TRBV25-1 and TRBJ1-2; D is unclear. The V and J ends lost 5 bases and 8 bases respectively, with 12 bases between them. This CDR3 spans 12 amino acids. The germline V gene has CDR1 MGHDK and CDR2 SYGVNS. CDR3 nucleotide sequence: TGTGCCAGCAGTTCCCCCGTCCGCGGCTACACCTTC. It translates to CASSSPVRGYTF.

This sequence joins TRBV4-1 and TRBJ2-7; D perhaps matches TRBD2 (5 bases). This CDR3 has 14 residues. The ends were cut back, 4 bases at V and 7 bases at J, with 17 bases in the middle. Germline assignment: CDR1 MGHRA and CDR2 YSYEKL. CDR3 DNA: TGCGCCAGCAGCCCCTCCGGACTGGGTTGGGAGCAGTACTTC. Amino acid sequence: CASSPSGLGWEQYF.

This clonotype has a count of ten or more. J is TRBJ1-2 and V is TRBV10-3, with D perhaps TRBD1 (5 bases). Per germline, CDR1 ENHRY and CDR2 SYGVKD. The CDR3 contains 14 residues. With 11 bases removed from V and 2 bases from J, the gap between germline ends came to 18 bases. CDR3 coding DNA: TGTGCCTCTTACATAGGGGTGGCGAACTATGGCTACACCTTC. This translates into CASYIGVANYGYTF.

This clonotype was seen only once. The J gene is TRBJ2-5, the V gene TRBV20-1, with D hard to call. Looked up from germline, CDR1 is DFQATT and CDR2 is SNEGSKA (reference sequence). This CDR3 spans 12 amino acids. Trimming took off 6 bases at V and 3 bases at J, with 11 bases between the two ends. The CDR3 region is CSASRQKETQYF. Written as DNA, the CDR3 is TGCAGTGCGAGCCGTCAGAAAGAGACCCAGTACTTC.

There are many counts of this clonotype. The CDR3 spells CAISESFRTPEAFF. For the CDR3, the DNA is TGTGCCATCAGTGAGTCGTTCCGGACACCTGAAGCTTTCTTT. The chain recombines TRBV10-3 with TRBJ1-1; TRBD1 might be the D (5 bases). In germline, CDR1 is ENHRY, CDR2 SYGVKD. The CDR3 has 14 residues. The V and J ends lost 0 bases and 6 bases respectively, with 11 bases between them.

The chain has TRBV12-3 or TRBV12-4 and TRBJ2-7; 9 nucleotides align to TRBD1. CDR3 length: 15 residues. After removal of 1 base from V and 6 bases from J, the junction contained 7 bases not matched to a gene. The DNA for the CDR3 is TGTGCCAGCAGTTTAGTTGCCGGGACAGGGTCCGAGCAGTACTTC. This translates into CASSLVAGTGSEQYF.

This clonotype occurred a few times. The chain carries TRBV5-4 and TRBJ1-1; a weak D match, TRBD1 (6 bases). The ends were cut back, 4 bases at V and 4 bases at J, with 20 bases in the middle. Germline lookup yields CDR1 SGHNT and CDR2 YYREEE (reference sequence). The CDR3 has 16 amino acids. CDR3 bases: TGTGCCAGCAGCGCTGTACGGGGGGCGTGGGGCACTGAAGCTTTCTTT. Protein: CASSAVRGAWGTEAFF.

This clonotype was counted between two and nine times. The chain is built from TRBV9 and TRBJ1-4, with D possibly being TRBD1 (6 bases). Germline V CDR1 and CDR2: SGDLS, YYNGEE. V was shortened by 0 bases and J by 7 bases, with 10 bases between the two germline ends. This CDR3 region has 14 residues. In nucleotides, the CDR3 is TGTGCCAGCAGCGTAGGGGGGGCGCCTGAAAAACTGTTTTTT. Its protein product is CASSVGGAPEKLFF.

This clonotype was detected once. The V call is TRBV29-1, the J call TRBJ2-2; TRBD1 matches at 7 bases. V trimming: 2 bases; J trimming: 1 base; junction bases outside the gene matches: 7. The CDR3 totals 16 residues. Germline CDR1 and CDR2: SQVTM and ANQGSEA. The CDR3 loop reads CSVEPDRTGNTGELFF. Here the CDR3 DNA reads TGCAGCGTTGAACCTGACAGGACAGGGAACACCGGGGAGCTGTTTTTT.

This clonotype was picked up many times. V gene TRBV2 combines with J gene TRBJ2-7; the match to TRBD1 covers 8 bases. The germline CDR1 and CDR2 sequences are SNHLY and FYNNEI. This CDR3 contains 14 residues. V lost 10 bases, J lost 1 base, and 9 bases stayed unmatched. The CDR3 region has the DNA TGTGCCACCAGATGGGACAGGCCTTCCTACGAGCAGTACTTC. Its protein product is CATRWDRPSYEQYF.

This chain joins TRBV10-3 and TRBJ1-2, with 9 bases lining up with TRBD1. Germline values: CDR1 ENHRY, CDR2 SYGVKD. The CDR3 totals 11 residues. In DNA form, the CDR3 reads TGTGCGGACAGGGGTCAAACTGGCTACACCTTC. Its protein is CADRGQTGYTF.

This clonotype occurred a few times. V and J are TRBV6-5 and TRBJ1-6; 7 bases are a match to TRBD1. CDR1 is MNHEY, CDR2 SVGAGI, per germline. The CDR3 has 15 amino acids. V shed 2 bases and J 8 bases; nucleotides not matched to a gene: 6. CDR3 amino acids: CASSYSSTGYSPLHF. The CDR3, as DNA: TGTGCCAGCAGTTACAGTTCGACAGGGTATTCACCCCTCCACTTT.